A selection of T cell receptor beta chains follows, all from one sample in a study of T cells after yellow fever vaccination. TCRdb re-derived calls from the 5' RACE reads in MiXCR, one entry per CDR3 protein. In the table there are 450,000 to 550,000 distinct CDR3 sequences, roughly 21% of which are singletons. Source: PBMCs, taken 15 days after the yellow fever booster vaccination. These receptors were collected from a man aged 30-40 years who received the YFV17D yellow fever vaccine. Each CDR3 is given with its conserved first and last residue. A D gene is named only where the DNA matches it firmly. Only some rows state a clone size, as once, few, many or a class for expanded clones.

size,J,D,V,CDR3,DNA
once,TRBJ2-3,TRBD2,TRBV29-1,CSADLLVREWVDTQYF,TGCAGCGCCGACCTTCTGGTGCGGGAGTGGGTAGATACGCAGTATTTT
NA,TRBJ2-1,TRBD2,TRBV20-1,CSASPSGRARGEQFF,TGCAGTGCTAGTCCGAGCGGGAGGGCCCGGGGTGAGCAGTTCTTC
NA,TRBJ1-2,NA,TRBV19,CASSITVSNYGYTF,TGTGCCAGTAGTATCACGGTTTCTAACTATGGCTACACCTTC
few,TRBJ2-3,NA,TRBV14,CASSRYRDQEYVTQYF,TGTGCCAGCAGCCGATACCGGGACCAGGAATACGTTACGCAGTATTTT
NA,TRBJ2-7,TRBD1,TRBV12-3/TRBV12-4,CASSLRQGPSYEQYF,TGTGCCAGCAGTTTAAGACAGGGCCCCTCCTACGAGCAGTACTTC
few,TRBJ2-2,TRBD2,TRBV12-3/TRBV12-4,CASSFVLAGMNTGELFF,TGTGCCAGCAGTTTCGTCCTAGCGGGCATGAACACCGGGGAGCTGTTTTTT
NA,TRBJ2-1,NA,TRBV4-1,CASSQARVRYNEQFF,TGCGCCAGCAGCCAGGCCAGGGTTAGATACAATGAGCAGTTCTTC
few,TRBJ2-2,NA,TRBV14,CASSQDGTIQRKWFEELFF,TGTGCCAGCAGCCAAGATGGGACCATCCAGCGTAAATGGTTCGAGGAGCTGTTTTTT
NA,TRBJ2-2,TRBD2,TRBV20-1,CSARESGRATGELFF,TGCAGTGCTAGAGAGAGCGGGAGGGCCACCGGGGAGCTGTTTTTT
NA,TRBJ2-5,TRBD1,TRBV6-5,CASSYSRTGAVGTQYF,TGTGCCAGCAGTTACTCGAGGACAGGGGCCGTTGGGACCCAGTACTTC
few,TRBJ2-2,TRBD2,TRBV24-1,CATSDPPGSGRNTGELFF,TGTGCCACCAGTGATCCCCCCGGTAGCGGGAGGAACACCGGGGAGCTGTTTTTT
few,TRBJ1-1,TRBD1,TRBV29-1,CSEQGQPEAFF,TGCAGCGAACAGGGGCAACCTGAAGCTTTCTTT
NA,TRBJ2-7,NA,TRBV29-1,CSVDVSGGSYEQYF,TGCAGCGTTGACGTTTCAGGGGGGTCCTACGAGCAGTACTTC
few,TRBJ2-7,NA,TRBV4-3,CASSQDRVIGEQYF,TGCGCCAGCAGCCAAGACAGGGTGATAGGCGAGCAGTACTTC
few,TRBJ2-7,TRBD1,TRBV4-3,CASSQVDRGYEQYF,TGCGCCAGCAGCCAAGTGGACAGGGGCTACGAGCAGTACTTC
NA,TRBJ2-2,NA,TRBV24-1,CATSDLHYRTGELFF,TGTGCCACCAGTGATTTGCATTACAGGACCGGGGAGCTGTTTTTT
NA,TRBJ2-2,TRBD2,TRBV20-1,CSARDWASGANTGELFF,TGCAGTGCTAGAGATTGGGCTAGCGGGGCGAACACCGGGGAGCTGTTTTTT
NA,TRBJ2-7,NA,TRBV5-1,CASSLGHPGVREQYF,TGCGCCAGCAGCTTGGGGCATCCGGGAGTGCGGGAGCAGTACTTC
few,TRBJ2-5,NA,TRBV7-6,CASSVEVTQYF,TGTGCCAGCAGCGTCGAGGTGACCCAGTACTTC
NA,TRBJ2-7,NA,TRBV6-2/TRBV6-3,CASRALDLTYEQYF,TGTGCCAGCAGGGCCCTGGACCTAACCTACGAGCAGTACTTC
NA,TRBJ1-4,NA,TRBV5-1,CASSFGGGDEKLFF,TGCGCCAGCAGCTTTGGTGGGGGAGATGAAAAACTGTTTTTT
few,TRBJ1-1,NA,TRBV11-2,CASSLGGGGAKVYTEAFF,TGTGCCAGCAGCTTAGGGGGAGGGGGAGCAAAAGTTTACACTGAAGCTTTCTTT
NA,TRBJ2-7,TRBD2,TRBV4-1,CASSQEQREEAEQYF,TGCGCCAGCAGCCAAGAGCAGCGGGAGGAGGCCGAGCAGTACTTC
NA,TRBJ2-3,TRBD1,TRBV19,CASTSDRGADTQYF,TGTGCCAGTACCTCGGACAGGGGTGCAGATACGCAGTATTTT
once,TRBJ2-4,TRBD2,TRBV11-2,CASSLKGSGRGGKNIQYF,TGTGCCAGCAGCTTAAAGGGTAGCGGGAGGGGGGGCAAAAACATTCAGTACTTC
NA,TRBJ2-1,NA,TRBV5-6,CASSLGSIAFNEQFF,TGTGCCAGCAGCTTAGGGAGCATAGCCTTCAATGAGCAGTTCTTC
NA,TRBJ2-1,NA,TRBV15,CATYDGSYNEQFF,TGTGCCACCTACGACGGCTCCTACAATGAGCAGTTCTTC
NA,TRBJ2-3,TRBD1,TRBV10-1,CASSEPGQGDTQYF,TGCGCCAGCAGTGAGCCCGGACAGGGAGATACGCAGTATTTT
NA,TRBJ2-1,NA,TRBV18,CASSPGLGRNEQFF,TGTGCCAGCTCACCTGGTCTGGGAAGAAATGAGCAGTTCTTC
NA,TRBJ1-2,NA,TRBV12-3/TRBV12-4,CASSLRGLGGYTF,TGTGCCAGCAGTTTAAGGGGCTTAGGTGGCTACACCTTC
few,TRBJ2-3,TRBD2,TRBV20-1,CSASSGIPDTQYF,TGCAGTGCGTCGAGCGGGATACCAGATACGCAGTATTTT
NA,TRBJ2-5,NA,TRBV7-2,CASSLGTQSETQYF,TGTGCCAGCAGCTTGGGGACACAGTCAGAGACCCAGTACTTC
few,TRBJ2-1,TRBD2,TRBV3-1,CASSQSTSERDAGFF,TGTGCCAGCAGCCAGTCAACTAGCGAGAGGGATGCGGGGTTCTTC
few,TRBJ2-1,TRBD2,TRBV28,CASLTSGRDNEQFF,TGTGCCAGCCTGACTAGCGGGAGGGACAATGAGCAGTTCTTC
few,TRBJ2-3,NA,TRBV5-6,CASSFRDTNLPGTQYF,TGTGCCAGCAGCTTCCGGGACACCAACCTGCCGGGTACGCAGTATTTT
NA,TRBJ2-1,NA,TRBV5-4,CASSFKQGADEQFF,TGTGCCAGCAGCTTCAAACAGGGAGCTGATGAGCAGTTCTTC
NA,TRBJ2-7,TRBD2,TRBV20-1,CSASSLAGGNYEQYF,TGCAGTGCTAGTAGTCTAGCGGGAGGAAACTACGAGCAGTACTTC
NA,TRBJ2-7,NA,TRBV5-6,CASRERNSYEQYF,TGTGCCAGCAGGGAGCGGAACTCCTACGAGCAGTACTTC
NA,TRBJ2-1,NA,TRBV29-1,CSVGQGGTIYNEQFF,TGCAGCGTCGGGCAGGGGGGGACTATCTACAATGAGCAGTTCTTC
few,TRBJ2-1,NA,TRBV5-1,CASSLALEPYNEQFF,TGCGCCAGCAGCTTGGCGTTAGAGCCCTACAATGAGCAGTTCTTC
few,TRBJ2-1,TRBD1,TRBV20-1,CSAKGQGNYNEQFF,TGCAGTGCTAAGGGACAGGGGAATTACAATGAGCAGTTCTTC
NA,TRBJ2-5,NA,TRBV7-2,CASSKIQETQYF,TGTGCCAGCAGCAAAATCCAAGAGACCCAGTACTTC
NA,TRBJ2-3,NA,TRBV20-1,CSARDSSRGTDTQYF,TGCAGTGCTAGAGATTCGAGTCGTGGCACAGATACGCAGTATTTT
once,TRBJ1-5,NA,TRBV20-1,CSAISPGNQPQHF,TGCAGTGCTATAAGTCCCGGGAACCAGCCCCAGCATTTT
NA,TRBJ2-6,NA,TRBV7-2,CASSPQLSGANVLTF,TGTGCCAGCAGCCCCCAGCTCTCTGGGGCCAACGTCCTGACTTTC
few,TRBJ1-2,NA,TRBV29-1,CSVGERNYGYTF,TGCAGCGTTGGAGAGAGGAACTATGGCTACACCTTC
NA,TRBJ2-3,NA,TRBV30,CAWGEYTDTQYF,TGTGCCTGGGGGGAGTACACAGATACGCAGTATTTT
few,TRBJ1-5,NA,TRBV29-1,CSVAGVEGREGNQPQHF,TGCAGCGTTGCAGGAGTCGAGGGCCGAGAGGGCAATCAGCCCCAGCATTTT
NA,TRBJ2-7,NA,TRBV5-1,CASSRDTVSYEQYF,TGCGCCAGCAGTAGGGACACTGTTTCCTACGAGCAGTACTTC
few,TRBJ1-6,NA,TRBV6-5,CASSYDPEPVNSPLHF,TGTGCCAGCAGCTACGACCCCGAACCCGTTAATTCACCCCTCCACTTT
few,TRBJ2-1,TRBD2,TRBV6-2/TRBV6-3,CASSELAGGSNEQFF,TGTGCCAGCAGCGAACTAGCGGGAGGGTCCAATGAGCAGTTCTTC
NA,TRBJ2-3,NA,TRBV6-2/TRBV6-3,CASTGARTDTQYF,TGTGCCAGCACGGGGGCGCGCACAGATACGCAGTATTTT
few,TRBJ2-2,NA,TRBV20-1,CSASYGHLNTGELFF,TGCAGTGCTAGTTACGGACACTTGAACACCGGGGAGCTGTTTTTT
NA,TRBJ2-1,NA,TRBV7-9,CASIQQESSYNEQFF,TGTGCCAGCATCCAACAGGAGAGCTCCTACAATGAGCAGTTCTTC
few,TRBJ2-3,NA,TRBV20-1,CSAQYGPSTDTQYF,TGCAGTGCCCAATATGGGCCTTCCACAGATACGCAGTATTTT
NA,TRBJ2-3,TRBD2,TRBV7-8,CASSTPRRESTDTQYF,TGTGCCAGCAGCACGCCCCGGCGGGAGAGCACAGATACGCAGTATTTT
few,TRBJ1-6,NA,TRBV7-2,CASRPLGNRNSPLHF,TGTGCCAGCAGACCATTGGGAAACCGAAATTCACCCCTCCACTTT
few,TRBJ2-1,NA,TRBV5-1,CASSRERDSSYNEQFF,TGCGCCAGCAGCCGCGAGCGGGACAGCTCCTACAATGAGCAGTTCTTC
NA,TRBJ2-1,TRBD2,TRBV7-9,CASYLAGGNNEQFF,TGTGCCAGCTACCTAGCGGGAGGGAACAATGAGCAGTTCTTC